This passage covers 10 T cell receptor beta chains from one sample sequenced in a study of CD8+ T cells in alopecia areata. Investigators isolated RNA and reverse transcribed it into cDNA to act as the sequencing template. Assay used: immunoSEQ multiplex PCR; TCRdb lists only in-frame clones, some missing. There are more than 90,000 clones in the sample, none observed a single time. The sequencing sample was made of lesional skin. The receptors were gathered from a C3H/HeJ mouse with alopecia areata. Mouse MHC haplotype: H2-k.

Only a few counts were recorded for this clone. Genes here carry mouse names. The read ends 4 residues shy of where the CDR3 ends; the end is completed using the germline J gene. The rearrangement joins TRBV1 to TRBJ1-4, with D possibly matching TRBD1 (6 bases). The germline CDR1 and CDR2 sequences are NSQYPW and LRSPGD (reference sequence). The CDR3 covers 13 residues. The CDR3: CTCSGQGFERLFF. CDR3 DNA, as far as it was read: TGCACCTGCAGTGGTCAGGGGTTCGAA.

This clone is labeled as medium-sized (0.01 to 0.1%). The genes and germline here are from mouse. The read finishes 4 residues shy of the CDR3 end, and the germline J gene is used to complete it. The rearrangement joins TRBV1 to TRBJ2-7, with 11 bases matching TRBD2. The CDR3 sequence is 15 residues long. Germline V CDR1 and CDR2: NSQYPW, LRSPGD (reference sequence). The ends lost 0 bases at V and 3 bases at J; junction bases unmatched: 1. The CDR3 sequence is CTCSADGTGGYEQYF. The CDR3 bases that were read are TGCACCTGCAGTGCAGATGGGACTGGGGGCTAT. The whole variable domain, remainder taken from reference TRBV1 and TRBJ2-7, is VTLLEQNPRWRLVPRGQAVNLRCILKNSQYPWMSWYQQDLQKQLQWLFTLRSPGDKEVKSLPGADYLATRVTDTELRLQVANMSQGRTLYCTCSADGTGGYEQYFGPGTRLTVL.

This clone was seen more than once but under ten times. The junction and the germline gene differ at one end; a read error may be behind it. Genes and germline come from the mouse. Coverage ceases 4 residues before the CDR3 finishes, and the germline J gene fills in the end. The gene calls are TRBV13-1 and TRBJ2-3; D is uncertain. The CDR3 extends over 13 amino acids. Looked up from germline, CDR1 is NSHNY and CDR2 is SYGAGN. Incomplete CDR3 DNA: TGTGCCAGCAGGGATGACTCTGCAGAA. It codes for CASRDDSAE. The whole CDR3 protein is CASRDDSAETLYF.

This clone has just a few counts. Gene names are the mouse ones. This chain's CDR3 is CASSLDNNNQDTQYF. The covered CDR3 bases are TGTGCAAGCAGCTTAGATAACAATAACCAAGAC. The chain couples TRBV16 to TRBJ2-5, with D unclear. The missing CDR3 end, 4 residues past where the read stops, is filled in from the germline J gene. Trimming removed 0 bases at V and 0 bases at J, with 7 bases between. From germline, CDR1 is SGHSA and CDR2 FRNQAP. The CDR3 loop spans 15 amino acids.

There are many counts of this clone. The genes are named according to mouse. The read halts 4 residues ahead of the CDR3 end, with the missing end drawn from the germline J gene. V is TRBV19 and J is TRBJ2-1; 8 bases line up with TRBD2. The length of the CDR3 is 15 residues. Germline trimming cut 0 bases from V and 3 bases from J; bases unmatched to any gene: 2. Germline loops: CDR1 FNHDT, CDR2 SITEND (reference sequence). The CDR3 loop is CASSIGGGRYAEQFF. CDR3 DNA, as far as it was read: TGTGCCAGCAGTATAGGGGGGGGGCGCTATGCT.

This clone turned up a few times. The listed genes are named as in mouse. The sequenced CDR3 bases are TGTGCCAGCGCGGGCGGGGGGCCTCAAGAC. Residues: CASAGGGPQD. From start to end, the CDR3 is CASAGGGPQDTQYF. The chain couples TRBV13-3 to TRBJ2-5; perhaps TRBD2 as D (7 bases). The observed sequence ends 4 residues before the CDR3 terminus, with the missing tail filled in from the germline J gene. The ends were cut back, 7 bases at V and 3 bases at J, with 15 bases in the middle. The CDR3 loop spans 14 amino acids. Germline CDR1 and CDR2: NNHDY and SYVADS. Full variable domain (remainder filled in from reference TRBV13-3 and TRBJ2-5): EAAVTQSPRSKVAVTGGKVTLSCHQTNNHDYMYWYRQDTGHGLRLIHYSYVADSTEKGDIPDGYKASRPSQENFSLILELASLSQTAVYFCASAGGGPQDTQYFGPGTRLLVL.

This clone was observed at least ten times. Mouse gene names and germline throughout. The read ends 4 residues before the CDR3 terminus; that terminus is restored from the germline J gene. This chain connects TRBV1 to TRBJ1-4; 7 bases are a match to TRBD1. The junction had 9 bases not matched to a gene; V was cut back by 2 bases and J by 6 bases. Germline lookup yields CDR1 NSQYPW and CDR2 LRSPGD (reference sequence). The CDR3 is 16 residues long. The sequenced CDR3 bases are TGCACCTGCAGTGCAATCGCGGACAGGTCCTACGAA. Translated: CTCSAIADRSYE. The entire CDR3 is CTCSAIADRSYERLFF.

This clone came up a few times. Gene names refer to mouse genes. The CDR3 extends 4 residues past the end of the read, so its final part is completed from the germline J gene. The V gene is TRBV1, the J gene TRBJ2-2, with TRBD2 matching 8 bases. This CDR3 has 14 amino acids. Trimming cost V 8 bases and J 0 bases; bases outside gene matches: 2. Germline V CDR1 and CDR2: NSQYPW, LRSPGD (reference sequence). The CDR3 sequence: CTCLLGANTGQLYF. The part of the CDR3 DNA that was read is TGCACCTGCCTACTGGGGGCAAACACCGGG.

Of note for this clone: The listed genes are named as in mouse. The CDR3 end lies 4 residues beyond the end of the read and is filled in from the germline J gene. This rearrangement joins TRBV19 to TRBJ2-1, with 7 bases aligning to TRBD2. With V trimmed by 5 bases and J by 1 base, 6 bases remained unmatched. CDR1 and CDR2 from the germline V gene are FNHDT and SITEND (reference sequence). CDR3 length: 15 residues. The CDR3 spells CASSPQLGNYAEQFF. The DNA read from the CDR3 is TGTGCCAGCAGCCCCCAACTGGGGAACTATGCT. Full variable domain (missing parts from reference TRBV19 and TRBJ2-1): GGIITQTPKFLIGQEGQKLTLKCQQNFNHDTMYWYRQDSGKGLRLIYYSITENDLQKGDLSEGYDASREKKSSFSLTVTSAQKNEMAVFLCASSPQLGNYAEQFFGPGTRLTVL.

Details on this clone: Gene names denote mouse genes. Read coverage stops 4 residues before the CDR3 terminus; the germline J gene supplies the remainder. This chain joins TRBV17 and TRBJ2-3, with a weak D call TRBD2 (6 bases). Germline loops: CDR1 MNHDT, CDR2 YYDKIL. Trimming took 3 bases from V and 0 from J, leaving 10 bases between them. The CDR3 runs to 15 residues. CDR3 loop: CASSSMGTSAETLYF. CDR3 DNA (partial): TGTGCTAGCAGTAGTATGGGGACTAGTGCAGAA.